Reported below is one T cell receptor beta chain. Its antigen is unknown. TCRdb's copy holds only in-frame clones and misses some; the assay was immunoSEQ multiplex PCR. Seen here are 100,000 or so clones, about 91% observed once, and the top ten hold 0.14% to 0.15%. The record originates from a study of siplizumab effects on memory and regulatory T cells. Points from the study as a whole: Apparently more diverse than memory cells, naive T cells also seemed major alloresponse contributors.

This CDR3 comprises 15 residues. The trim removed 2 bases at V and 1 base at J, leaving 3 bases unmatched. Per the germline V gene, CDR1 is KGHSH and CDR2 is LQKENI. The sample consisted of CD4+ T cells sorted from blood. This rearrangement joins TRBV18 to TRBJ1-1; 8 bases align to TRBD1. The sequence came from a human donor in good health. CDR3 protein: CASSPRTGPNTEAFF. The CDR3 nucleotides are TGTGCCAGCTCACCAAGGACAGGGCCGAACACTGAAGCTTTCTTT.